Listed below are T cell receptor beta chains from one sample, sequenced in a study of cytomegalovirus exposure and HLA in healthy donors. Only in-frame clones appear in the TCRdb table, and some are missing; sequencing was by immunoSEQ multiplex PCR. The data show 150,000 to 200,000 clones, roughly 86% seen once. Sequenced: PBMCs. All receptors derive from a man aged 18 to 29 in good health and CMV-seropositive. Each CDR3 is given with its conserved first and last residue. D genes are given only for firm matches. A clone size is listed for some rows: how often the clone was seen (once, few, many), or a class if it is expanded.

v_gene,d_gene,j_gene,abundance,CDR3aa,CDR3nt
TRBV2,TRBD2,TRBJ2-1,NA,CASRGEGGEQFF,TGTGCCAGCAGGGGGGAGGGTGGTGAGCAGTTCTTC
TRBV6-5,TRBD1,TRBJ2-7,NA,CASSRNRGAEQYF,TGTGCCAGCAGCCGAAACAGGGGCGCCGAGCAGTACTTC
TRBV7-9,TRBD2,TRBJ2-1,NA,CASSLFTWTSGRHEQFF,TGTGCCAGCAGCTTATTTACTTGGACTAGCGGGAGGCATGAGCAGTTCTTC
TRBV5-1,NA,TRBJ1-5,few,CASSLNGYSNQPQHF,TGCGCCAGCAGCTTGAACGGTTATAGCAATCAGCCCCAGCATTTT
TRBV5-1,TRBD1,TRBJ2-1,NA,CASSLLPRTGTANEQFF,TGCGCCAGCAGCTTACTGCCCCGAACCGGGACAGCTAATGAGCAGTTCTTC
TRBV28,NA,TRBJ2-7,once,CASETETSYEQYF,TGTGCCAGCGAGACAGAGACATCCTACGAGCAGTACTTC
TRBV19,TRBD1,TRBJ1-5,NA,CASSRPTGGAGQPQHF,TGTGCCAGTAGTAGACCGACAGGGGGCGCGGGACAGCCCCAGCATTTT
TRBV18,NA,TRBJ1-2,NA,CASSPPGKGLLYGYTF,TGTGCCAGCTCACCACCGGGTAAAGGACTCCTCTATGGCTACACCTTC
TRBV5-1,NA,TRBJ1-5,NA,CASSLEGSNQPQHF,TGCGCCAGCAGCTTGGAGGGGAGCAATCAGCCCCAGCATTTT
TRBV19,NA,TRBJ1-5,few,CASSLQYRNQPQHF,TGTGCCAGTAGTTTGCAGTACCGCAATCAGCCCCAGCATTTT
TRBV7-3,TRBD1,TRBJ2-7,NA,CASSPGYGKTGSYEQYF,TGTGCCAGCAGCCCCGGGTACGGAAAGACAGGGTCCTACGAGCAGTACTTC
TRBV11-2,TRBD2,TRBJ2-3,NA,CASSLGLAGEHTQYF,TGTGCCAGCAGCTTGGGACTAGCGGGAGAACATACGCAGTATTTT
TRBV18,NA,TRBJ2-7,once,CASSPAASTGYEQYF,TGTGCCAGCTCACCAGCTGCATCCACGGGCTACGAGCAGTACTTC
TRBV5-6,TRBD1,TRBJ2-7,few,CASRGWGTGSYEQYF,TGTGCCAGCAGGGGATGGGGGACAGGCTCCTACGAGCAGTACTTC
TRBV11-3,NA,TRBJ2-3,NA,CASSLGGPPDTQYF,TGTGCCAGCAGCTTGGGCGGGCCCCCAGATACGCAGTATTTT
TRBV2,NA,TRBJ2-5,NA,CASSEGDSPETQYF,TGTGCCAGCAGTGAAGGGGACTCTCCCGAGACCCAGTACTTC
TRBV6-1,TRBD1,TRBJ1-5,NA,CASTEQGTQEQPQHF,TGTGCCAGCACCGAACAGGGGACGCAGGAGCAGCCCCAGCATTTT
TRBV29-1,NA,TRBJ1-2,few,CSVGSGNYGYTF,TGCAGCGTTGGATCAGGGAACTATGGCTACACCTTC
TRBV25-1,TRBD2,TRBJ2-1,NA,CASRGGAGDEQFF,TGTGCCAGCAGGGGTGGGGCGGGAGATGAGCAGTTCTTC
TRBV18,TRBD1,TRBJ2-1,NA,CASSPPTGQFNEQFF,TGTGCCAGCTCACCCCCGACAGGGCAGTTCAATGAGCAGTTCTTC
TRBV9,NA,TRBJ2-1,NA,CASSVAEGRGNEQFF,TGTGCCAGCAGCGTAGCTGAGGGCCGGGGAAATGAGCAGTTCTTC
TRBV28,NA,TRBJ1-4,many,CASSLLAGRREKLFF,TGTGCCAGCAGCCTACTAGCGGGGCGCAGAGAAAAACTGTTTTTT
TRBV12-5,NA,TRBJ2-1,once,CASGSNIRGSYNEQFF,TGTGCTAGTGGTTCTAATATCAGGGGTTCCTACAATGAGCAGTTCTTC
TRBV7-8,NA,TRBJ2-7,NA,CASSPRRVSTNEQYF,TGTGCCAGCAGCCCCCGTAGGGTATCGACTAACGAGCAGTACTTC
TRBV9,NA,TRBJ1-1,NA,CASSVVWEPNTEAFF,TGTGCCAGCAGCGTAGTTTGGGAGCCGAACACTGAAGCTTTCTTT
TRBV21-1,NA,TRBJ2-6,NA,CASSKAGGAGSGANVLTF,TGTGCCAGCAGCAAAGCTGGGGGCGCAGGGTCTGGGGCCAACGTCCTGACTTTC
TRBV19,TRBD2,TRBJ2-7,few,CASSMTSGSSYEQYF,TGTGCCAGTAGTATGACCAGCGGGAGCTCCTACGAGCAGTACTTC
TRBV6-6,TRBD1,TRBJ1-5,NA,CASSWTGENQPQHF,TGTGCCAGCAGTTGGACAGGGGAAAATCAGCCCCAGCATTTT
TRBV7-3,TRBD2,TRBJ2-3,NA,CASSLLATSTDTQYF,TGTGCCAGCAGCCTACTAGCGACAAGCACAGATACGCAGTATTTT
TRBV6-1,NA,TRBJ1-3,NA,CASSEARDSGALSGNTIYF,TGTGCCAGCAGTGAAGCGAGAGACAGTGGTGCCTTGAGTGGAAACACCATATATTTT
TRBV7-2,NA,TRBJ2-5,NA,CASSLGSLLSQETQYF,TGTGCCAGCAGCTTAGGTTCTCTCCTTTCCCAAGAGACCCAGTACTTC
TRBV27,TRBD1,TRBJ1-2,NA,CASSFDRVPNYGYTF,TGTGCCAGCAGTTTCGACAGGGTTCCCAACTATGGCTACACCTTC
TRBV28,TRBD2,TRBJ2-7,NA,CAATPWLAGFREQYF,TGTGCCGCCACCCCCTGGCTAGCGGGATTTCGGGAGCAGTACTTC
TRBV18,NA,TRBJ2-5,few,CASSTVGGTQETQYF,TGTGCCAGCTCAACAGTGGGGGGAACCCAAGAGACCCAGTACTTC
TRBV18,TRBD2,TRBJ2-2,NA,CASSPPLLAGVRAGELFF,TGTGCCAGCTCACCACCCCTACTAGCGGGAGTACGGGCCGGGGAGCTGTTTTTT
TRBV2,NA,TRBJ2-7,NA,CASSEGRQSIYEQYF,TGTGCCAGCAGTGAGGGGCGACAGTCTATCTACGAGCAGTACTTC
TRBV28,TRBD1,TRBJ2-2,NA,CASSLGQVHTGELFF,TGTGCCAGCAGTTTAGGACAGGTCCACACCGGGGAGCTGTTTTTT
TRBV7-9,NA,TRBJ1-1,NA,CASSLPITEAFF,TGTGCCAGCAGCTTACCAATCACTGAAGCTTTCTTT
TRBV11-2,TRBD2,TRBJ2-1,NA,CASSLRLAGDLNEQFF,TGTGCCAGCAGCTTAAGGCTAGCGGGTGACCTGAATGAGCAGTTCTTC
TRBV7-9,NA,TRBJ2-2,NA,CASSLGFSGELFF,TGTGCCAGCAGCTTAGGATTCAGTGGGGAGCTGTTTTTT
TRBV7-9,TRBD1,TRBJ2-2,NA,CASSSTGGTGELFF,TGTGCCAGCAGCTCGACAGGGGGGACCGGGGAGCTGTTTTTT
TRBV6-6,NA,TRBJ1-1,NA,CASSYRGPQGTEAFF,TGTGCCAGCAGTTACAGAGGTCCCCAGGGCACTGAAGCTTTCTTT
TRBV11-3,NA,TRBJ2-5,NA,CASSLYLWGGKEGETQYF,TGTGCCAGCAGCTTATATCTCTGGGGCGGGAAGGAGGGGGAGACCCAGTACTTC
TRBV30,TRBD1,TRBJ2-1,NA,CAWSAGGDEQFF,TGTGCCTGGAGCGCAGGGGGCGATGAGCAGTTCTTC
TRBV6-4,NA,TRBJ2-1,NA,CASSEFVGEGYNEQFF,TGTGCCAGCAGTGAATTTGTGGGAGAGGGCTACAATGAGCAGTTCTTC
TRBV18,NA,TRBJ2-7,NA,CASSPSREQYF,TGTGCCAGCTCACCGAGTCGAGAGCAGTACTTC
TRBV7-9,TRBD2,TRBJ2-1,NA,CASRRLAGGPYNEQFF,TGTGCCAGCAGAAGACTAGCGGGAGGGCCGTACAATGAGCAGTTCTTC
TRBV6-6,TRBD1,TRBJ2-1,NA,CASSDYRGIDNEQFF,TGTGCCAGCAGTGACTACAGGGGTATCGACAATGAGCAGTTCTTC
TRBV5-1,NA,TRBJ2-3,NA,CASSLPGDTDTQYF,TGCGCCAGCAGCCTCCCAGGGGACACAGATACGCAGTATTTT
TRBV9,NA,TRBJ1-2,NA,CASSPRAGTLPNYGYTF,TGTGCCAGCAGCCCACGAGCCGGGACACTCCCTAACTATGGCTACACCTTC
TRBV5-1,NA,TRBJ2-1,NA,CASSLAAGQYNEQFF,TGCGCCAGCAGCTTGGCAGCCGGACAGTACAATGAGCAGTTCTTC
TRBV27,TRBD1,TRBJ2-1,NA,CASSFGQGAYNEQFF,TGTGCCAGCAGCTTTGGACAGGGGGCTTACAATGAGCAGTTCTTC
TRBV7-9,TRBD1,TRBJ1-2,NA,CASSSPDRGHYGYTF,TGTGCCAGCAGCTCCCCGGACAGGGGGCACTATGGCTACACCTTC
TRBV19,NA,TRBJ1-1,NA,CASSILIGQQNTEAFF,TGTGCCAGTAGTATCCTAATAGGACAACAGAACACTGAAGCTTTCTTT